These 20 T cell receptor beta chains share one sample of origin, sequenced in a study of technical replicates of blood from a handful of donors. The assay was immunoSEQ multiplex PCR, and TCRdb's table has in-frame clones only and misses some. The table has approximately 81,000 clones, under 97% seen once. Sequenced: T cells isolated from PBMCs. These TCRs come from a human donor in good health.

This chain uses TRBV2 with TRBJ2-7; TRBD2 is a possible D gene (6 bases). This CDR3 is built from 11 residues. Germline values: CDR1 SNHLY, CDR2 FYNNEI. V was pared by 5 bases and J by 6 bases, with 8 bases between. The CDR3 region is CASSLGGEQYF. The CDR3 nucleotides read TGTGCCAGCAGTCTGGGAGGCGAGCAGTACTTC. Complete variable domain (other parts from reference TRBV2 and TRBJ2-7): EPEVTQTPSHQVTQMGQEVILRCVPISNHLYFYWYRQILGQKVEFLVSFYNNEISEKSEIFDDQFSVERPDGSNFTLKIRSTKLEDSAMYFCASSLGGEQYFGPGTRLTVT.

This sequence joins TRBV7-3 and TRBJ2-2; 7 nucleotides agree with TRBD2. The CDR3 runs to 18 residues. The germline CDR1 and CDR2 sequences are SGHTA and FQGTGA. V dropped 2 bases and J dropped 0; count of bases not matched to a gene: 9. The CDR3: CASSLSSSSGTNTGELFF. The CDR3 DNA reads TGTGCCAGCAGCTTATCGTCTTCTAGCGGCACGAACACCGGGGAGCTGTTTTTT.

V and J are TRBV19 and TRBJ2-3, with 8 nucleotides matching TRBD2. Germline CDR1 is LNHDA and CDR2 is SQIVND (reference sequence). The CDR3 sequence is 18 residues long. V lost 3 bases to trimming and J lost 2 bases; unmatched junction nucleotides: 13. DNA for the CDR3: TGTGCCAGTAGTATGGGACGGGAGGGCCTTGCCTCCACAGATACGCAGTATTTT. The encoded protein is CASSMGREGLASTDTQYF.

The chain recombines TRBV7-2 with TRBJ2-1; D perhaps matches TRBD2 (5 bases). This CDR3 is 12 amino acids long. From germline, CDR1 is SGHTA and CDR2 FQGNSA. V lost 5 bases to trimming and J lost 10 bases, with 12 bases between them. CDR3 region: CASSPRSGEQFF. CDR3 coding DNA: TGTGCCAGCAGCCCGAGGTCGGGGGAGCAGTTCTTC.

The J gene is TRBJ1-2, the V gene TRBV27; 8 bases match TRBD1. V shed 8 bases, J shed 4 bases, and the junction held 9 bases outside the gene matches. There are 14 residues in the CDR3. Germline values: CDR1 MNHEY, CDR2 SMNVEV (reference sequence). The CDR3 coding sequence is TGTGCCAGCGCCCCGCGGACAGGGAGCTATGGCTACACCTTC. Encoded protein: CASAPRTGSYGYTF.

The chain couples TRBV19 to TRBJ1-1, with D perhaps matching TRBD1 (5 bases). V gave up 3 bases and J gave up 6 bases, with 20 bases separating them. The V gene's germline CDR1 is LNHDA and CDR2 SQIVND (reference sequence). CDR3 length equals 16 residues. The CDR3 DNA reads TGTGCCAGTAGTATTGAACCGGGACTTGCTTTTGCTGAAGCTTTCTTT. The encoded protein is CASSIEPGLAFAEAFF. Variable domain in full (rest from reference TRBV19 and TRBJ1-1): DGGITQSPKYLFRKEGQNVTLSCEQNLNHDAMYWYRQDPGQGLRLIYYSQIVNDFQKGDIAEGYSVSREKKESFPLTVTSAQKNPTAFYLCASSIEPGLAFAEAFFGQGTRLTVV.

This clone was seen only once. The CDR3 protein is CASSLGVTEAFF. In DNA form, the CDR3 reads TGTGCCAGCAGCCTCGGGGTCACTGAAGCTTTCTTT. The genes are TRBV11-2 and TRBJ1-1; no clear D gene. Deletions cut 5 bases from V and 4 bases from J, with 8 bases between. There are 12 residues in the CDR3. Germline CDR1 reads SGHAT; CDR2 reads FQNNGV. Combining the CDR3 with reference TRBV11-2 and TRBJ1-1 gives the whole variable domain EAGVAQSPRYKIIEKRQSVAFWCNPISGHATLYWYQQILGQGPKLLIQFQNNGVVDDSQLPKDRFSAERLKGVDSTLKIQPAKLEDSAVYLCASSLGVTEAFFGQGTRLTVV.

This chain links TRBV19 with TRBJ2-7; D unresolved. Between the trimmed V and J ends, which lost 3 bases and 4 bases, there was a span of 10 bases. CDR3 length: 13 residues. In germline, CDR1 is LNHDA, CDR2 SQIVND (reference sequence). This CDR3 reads CASSIQIRYEQYF. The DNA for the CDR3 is TGTGCCAGTAGTATTCAAATCCGGTACGAGCAGTACTTC. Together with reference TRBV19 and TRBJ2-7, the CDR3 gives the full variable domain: DGGITQSPKYLFRKEGQNVTLSCEQNLNHDAMYWYRQDPGQGLRLIYYSQIVNDFQKGDIAEGYSVSREKKESFPLTVTSAQKNPTAFYLCASSIQIRYEQYFGPGTRLTVT.

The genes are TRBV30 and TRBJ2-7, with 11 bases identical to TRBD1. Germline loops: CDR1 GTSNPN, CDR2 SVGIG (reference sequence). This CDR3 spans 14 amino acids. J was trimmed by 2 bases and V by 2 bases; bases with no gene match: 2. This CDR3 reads CAWSPGQGAYEQYF. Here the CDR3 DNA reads TGTGCCTGGAGTCCGGGACAGGGGGCCTACGAGCAGTACTTC.

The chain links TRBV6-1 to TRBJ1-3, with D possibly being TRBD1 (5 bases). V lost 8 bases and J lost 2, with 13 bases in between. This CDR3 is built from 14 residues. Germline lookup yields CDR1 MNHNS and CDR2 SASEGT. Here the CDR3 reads CASLARGTGNTIYF. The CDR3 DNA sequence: TGTGCCAGCCTCGCACGGGGGACTGGAAACACCATATATTTT.

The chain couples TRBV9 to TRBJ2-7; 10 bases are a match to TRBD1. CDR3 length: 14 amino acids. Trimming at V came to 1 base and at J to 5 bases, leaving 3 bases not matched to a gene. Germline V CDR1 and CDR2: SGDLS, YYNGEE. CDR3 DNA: TGTGCCAGCAGCGTATCCGGGACAGGGGACGAGCAGTACTTC. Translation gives CASSVSGTGDEQYF.

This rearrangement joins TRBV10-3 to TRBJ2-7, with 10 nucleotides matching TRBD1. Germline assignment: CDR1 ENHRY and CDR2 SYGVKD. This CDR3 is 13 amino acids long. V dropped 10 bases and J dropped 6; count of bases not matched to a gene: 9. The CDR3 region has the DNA TGTGCCACCCAGGGACAGGGGCGCCCCGAGCAGTACTTC. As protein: CATQGQGRPEQYF.

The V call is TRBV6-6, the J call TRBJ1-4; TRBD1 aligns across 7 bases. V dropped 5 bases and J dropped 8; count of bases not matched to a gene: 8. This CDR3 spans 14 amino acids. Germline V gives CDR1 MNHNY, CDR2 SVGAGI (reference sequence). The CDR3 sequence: CASSAGGLKEKLFF. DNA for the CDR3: TGTGCCAGCAGTGCAGGGGGTCTCAAGGAAAAACTGTTTTTT.

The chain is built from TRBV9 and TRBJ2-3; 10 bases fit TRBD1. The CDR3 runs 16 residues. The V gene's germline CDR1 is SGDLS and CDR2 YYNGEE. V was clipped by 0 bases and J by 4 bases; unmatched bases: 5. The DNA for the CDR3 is TGTGCCAGCAGCGTAGGAGGGACAGGGGCACCAGATACGCAGTATTTT. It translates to CASSVGGTGAPDTQYF.

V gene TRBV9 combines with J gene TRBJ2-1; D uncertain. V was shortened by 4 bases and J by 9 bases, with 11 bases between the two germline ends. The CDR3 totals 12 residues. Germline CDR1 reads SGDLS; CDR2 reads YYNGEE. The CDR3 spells CASSSSTSEQFF. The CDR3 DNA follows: TGTGCCAGCAGCTCATCTACGAGTGAGCAGTTCTTC.

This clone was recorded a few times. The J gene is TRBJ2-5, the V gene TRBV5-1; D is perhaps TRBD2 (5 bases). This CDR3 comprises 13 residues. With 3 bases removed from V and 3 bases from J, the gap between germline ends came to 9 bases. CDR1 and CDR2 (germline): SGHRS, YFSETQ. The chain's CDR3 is CASSSLEKETQYF. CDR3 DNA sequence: TGCGCCAGCAGCTCACTAGAGAAAGAGACCCAGTACTTC.

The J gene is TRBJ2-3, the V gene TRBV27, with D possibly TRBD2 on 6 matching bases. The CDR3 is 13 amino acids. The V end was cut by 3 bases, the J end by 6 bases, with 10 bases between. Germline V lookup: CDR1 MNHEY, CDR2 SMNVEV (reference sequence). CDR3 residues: CASSFEREDTQYF. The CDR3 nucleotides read TGTGCCAGCAGTTTTGAACGGGAGGATACGCAGTATTTT.

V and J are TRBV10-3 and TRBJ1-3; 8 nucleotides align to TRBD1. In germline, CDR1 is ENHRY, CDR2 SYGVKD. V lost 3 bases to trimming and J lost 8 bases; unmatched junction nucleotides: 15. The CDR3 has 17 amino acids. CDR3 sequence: CAISEFLTDRADDTIYF. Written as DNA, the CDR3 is TGTGCCATCAGTGAATTCCTGACGGACAGGGCCGATGACACCATATATTTT.

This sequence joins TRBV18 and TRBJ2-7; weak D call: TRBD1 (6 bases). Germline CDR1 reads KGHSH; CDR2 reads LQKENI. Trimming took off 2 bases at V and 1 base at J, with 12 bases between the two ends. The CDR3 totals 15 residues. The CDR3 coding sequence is TGTGCCAGCTCACCAAGACAGGACAAGTCCTACGAGCAGTACTTC. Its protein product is CASSPRQDKSYEQYF.

CDR3 residues: CASSGTLANTDTQYF. DNA of the CDR3: TGTGCCAGCAGCGGAACGCTAGCGAATACAGATACGCAGTATTTT. The chain joins TRBV9 to TRBJ2-3; possibly TRBD2 for D (6 bases). CDR1 SGDLS and CDR2 YYNGEE come from the germline V gene. Trimming cost V 3 bases and J 3 bases, with 14 bases left between them. This CDR3 has 15 amino acids.